This record looks at one T cell receptor beta chain sequence and its context. Its antigen remains unknown. CDR1 and CDR2 (germline): SNHLY, FYNNEI. The V and J ends lost 7 bases and 8 bases respectively, with 11 bases between them. This CDR3 contains 11 residues. This entry is derived from a study of cytomegalovirus exposure and HLA in healthy donors. The donors belonged to the approximately 120-subject validation cohort, separate from the roughly 700-subject first cohort. Using immunoSEQ multiplex PCR, the repertoire was profiled, and TCRdb retains in-frame clones only, with some absent. The sample shows about 60,000 clones, about 92% of them seen only once. Notes on the study in general: Cytomegalovirus status was reportedly diagnosed by the classifier with high specificity and sensitivity.

The chain is built from TRBV2 and TRBJ1-1, with D hard to call. The sequence was obtained from a woman between 18 and 29 years old in good health and CMV-seronegative. Material: PBMCs. This CDR3 reads CASKLIIEAFF. The CDR3, as DNA: TGTGCCAGCAAACTAATCATCGAAGCTTTCTTT.